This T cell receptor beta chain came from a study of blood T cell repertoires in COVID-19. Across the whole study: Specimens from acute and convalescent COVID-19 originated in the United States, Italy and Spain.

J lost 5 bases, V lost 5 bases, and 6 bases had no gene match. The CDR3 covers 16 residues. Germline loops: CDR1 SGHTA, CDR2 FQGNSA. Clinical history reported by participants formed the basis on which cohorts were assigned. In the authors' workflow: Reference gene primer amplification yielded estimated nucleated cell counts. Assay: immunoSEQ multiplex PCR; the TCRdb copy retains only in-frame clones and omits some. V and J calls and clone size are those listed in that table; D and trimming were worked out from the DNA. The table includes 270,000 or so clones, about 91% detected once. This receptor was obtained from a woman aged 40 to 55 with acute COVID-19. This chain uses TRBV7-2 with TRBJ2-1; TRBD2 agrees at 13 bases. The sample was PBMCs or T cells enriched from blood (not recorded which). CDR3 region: CASSGGLAGNNNEQFF. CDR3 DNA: TGTGCCAGCAGCGGGGGACTAGCGGGAAACAACAATGAGCAGTTCTTC.